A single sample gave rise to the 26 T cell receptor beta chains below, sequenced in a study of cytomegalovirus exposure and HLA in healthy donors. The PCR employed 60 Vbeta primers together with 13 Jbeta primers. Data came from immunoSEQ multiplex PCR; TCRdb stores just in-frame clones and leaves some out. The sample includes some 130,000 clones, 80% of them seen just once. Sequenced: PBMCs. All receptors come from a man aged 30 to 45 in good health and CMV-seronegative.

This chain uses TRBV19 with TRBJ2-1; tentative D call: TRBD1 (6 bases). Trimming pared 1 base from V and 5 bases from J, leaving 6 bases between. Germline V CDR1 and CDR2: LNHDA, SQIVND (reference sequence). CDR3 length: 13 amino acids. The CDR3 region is CASSIGQDNEQFF. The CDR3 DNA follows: TGTGCCAGTAGTATAGGACAGGACAATGAGCAGTTCTTC. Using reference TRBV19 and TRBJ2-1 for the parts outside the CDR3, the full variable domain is DGGITQSPKYLFRKEGQNVTLSCEQNLNHDAMYWYRQDPGQGLRLIYYSQIVNDFQKGDIAEGYSVSREKKESFPLTVTSAQKNPTAFYLCASSIGQDNEQFFGPGTRLTVL.

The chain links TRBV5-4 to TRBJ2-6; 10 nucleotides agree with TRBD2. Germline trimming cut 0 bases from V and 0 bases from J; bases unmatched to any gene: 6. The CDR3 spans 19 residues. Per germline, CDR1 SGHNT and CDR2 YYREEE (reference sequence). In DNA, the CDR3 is TGTGCCAGCAGCTTGGGCGGGACTAGCGCTACCTCTGGGGCCAACGTCCTGACTTTC. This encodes CASSLGGTSATSGANVLTF.

CDR3 in amino acids: CASSPIAGGPGYEQYF. The CDR3 DNA sequence: TGTGCCAGTAGTCCAATAGCGGGAGGGCCTGGGTACGAGCAGTACTTC. The V and J genes are TRBV19 and TRBJ2-7; 11 nucleotides agree with TRBD2. The CDR3 runs 16 residues. In germline, CDR1 is LNHDA, CDR2 SQIVND (reference sequence). The ends lost 5 bases at V and 4 bases at J; junction bases unmatched: 10.

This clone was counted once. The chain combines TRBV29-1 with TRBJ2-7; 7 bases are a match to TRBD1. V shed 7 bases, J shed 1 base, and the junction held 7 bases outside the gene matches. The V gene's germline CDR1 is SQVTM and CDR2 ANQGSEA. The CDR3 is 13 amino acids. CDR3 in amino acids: CSAIGTDSYEQYF. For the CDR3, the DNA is TGCAGCGCGATAGGGACAGATTCCTACGAGCAGTACTTC.

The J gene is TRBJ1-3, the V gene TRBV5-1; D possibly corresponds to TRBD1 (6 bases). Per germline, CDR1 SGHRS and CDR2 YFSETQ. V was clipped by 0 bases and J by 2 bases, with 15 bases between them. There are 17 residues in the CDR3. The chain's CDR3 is CASSLGGQRRPGNTIYF. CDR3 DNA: TGCGCCAGCAGCTTGGGGGGGCAGAGGCGGCCTGGAAACACCATATATTTT.

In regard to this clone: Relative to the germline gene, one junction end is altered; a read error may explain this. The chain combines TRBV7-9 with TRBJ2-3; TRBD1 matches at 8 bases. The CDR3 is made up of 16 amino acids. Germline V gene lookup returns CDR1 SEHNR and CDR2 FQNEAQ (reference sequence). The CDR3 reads CSSSLSQGADIDTQYF. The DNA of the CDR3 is TGTTCCAGCAGCTTATCCCAGGGGGCGGATATAGATACGCAGTATTTT.

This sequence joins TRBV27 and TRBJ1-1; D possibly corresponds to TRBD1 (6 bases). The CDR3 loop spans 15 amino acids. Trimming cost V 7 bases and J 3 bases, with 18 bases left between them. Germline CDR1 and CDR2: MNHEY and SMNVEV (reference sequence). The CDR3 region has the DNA TGTGCCAGCAAGAAGGGGGAGGGGGGGCACACTGAAGCTTTCTTT. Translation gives CASKKGEGGHTEAFF.

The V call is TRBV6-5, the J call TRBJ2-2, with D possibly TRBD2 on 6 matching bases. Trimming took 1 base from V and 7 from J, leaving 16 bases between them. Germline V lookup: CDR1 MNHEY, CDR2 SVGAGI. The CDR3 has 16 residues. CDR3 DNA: TGTGCCAGCAGTTACTTCGCGGGACTCCCTGGCGGGGAGCTGTTTTTT. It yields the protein CASSYFAGLPGGELFF.

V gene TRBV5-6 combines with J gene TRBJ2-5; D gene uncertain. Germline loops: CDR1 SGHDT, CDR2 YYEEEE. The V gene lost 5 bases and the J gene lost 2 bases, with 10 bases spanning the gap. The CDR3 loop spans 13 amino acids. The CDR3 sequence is CASRSAMQETQYF. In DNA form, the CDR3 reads TGTGCCAGCAGAAGTGCGATGCAAGAGACCCAGTACTTC.

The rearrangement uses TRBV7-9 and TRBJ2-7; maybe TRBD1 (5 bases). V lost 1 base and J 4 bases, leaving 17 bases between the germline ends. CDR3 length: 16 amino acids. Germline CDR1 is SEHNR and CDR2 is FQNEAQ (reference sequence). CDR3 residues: CASSLGGARVRYEQYF. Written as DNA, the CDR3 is TGTGCCAGCAGCTTAGGGGGCGCCAGGGTAAGGTACGAGCAGTACTTC.

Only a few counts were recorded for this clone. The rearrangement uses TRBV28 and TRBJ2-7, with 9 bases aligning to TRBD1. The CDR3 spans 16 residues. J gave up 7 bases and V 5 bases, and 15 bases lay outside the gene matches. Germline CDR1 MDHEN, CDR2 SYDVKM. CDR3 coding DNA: TGTGCCAGCAGTCTATACTCGGGACAGGGTTTGAGAGAGCAGTACTTC. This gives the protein CASSLYSGQGLREQYF.

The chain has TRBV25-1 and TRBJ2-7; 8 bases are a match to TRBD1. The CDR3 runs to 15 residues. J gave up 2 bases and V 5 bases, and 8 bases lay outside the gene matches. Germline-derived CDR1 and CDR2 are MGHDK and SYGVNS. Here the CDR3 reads CASSRGQGWTYEQYF. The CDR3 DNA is TGTGCCAGCAGTAGAGGACAGGGTTGGACCTACGAGCAGTACTTC.

CDR3 sequence reads: CASSSIYNEQFF. The CDR3 DNA is TGTGCCAGCAGTAGCATTTACAATGAGCAGTTCTTC. The chain recombines TRBV6-1 with TRBJ2-1; D not certain. CDR3 length: 12 amino acids. The germline V gene encodes CDR1 MNHNS and CDR2 SASEGT. Trimming removed 5 bases at V and 4 bases at J, with 6 bases between.

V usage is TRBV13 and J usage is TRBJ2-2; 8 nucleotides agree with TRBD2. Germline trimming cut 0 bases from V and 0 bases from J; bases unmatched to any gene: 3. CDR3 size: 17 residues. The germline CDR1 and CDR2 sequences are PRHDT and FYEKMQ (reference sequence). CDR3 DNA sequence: TGTGCCAGCAGCTTAGGGCGGGGGGCGGCGAACACCGGGGAGCTGTTTTTT. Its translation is CASSLGRGAANTGELFF.

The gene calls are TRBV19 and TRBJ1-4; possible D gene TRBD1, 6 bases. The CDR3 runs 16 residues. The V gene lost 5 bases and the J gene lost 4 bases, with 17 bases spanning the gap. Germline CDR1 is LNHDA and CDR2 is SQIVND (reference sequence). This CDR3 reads CASSPHLDSHNEKLFF. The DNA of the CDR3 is TGTGCCAGTAGTCCCCATTTGGACAGCCATAATGAAAAACTGTTTTTT.

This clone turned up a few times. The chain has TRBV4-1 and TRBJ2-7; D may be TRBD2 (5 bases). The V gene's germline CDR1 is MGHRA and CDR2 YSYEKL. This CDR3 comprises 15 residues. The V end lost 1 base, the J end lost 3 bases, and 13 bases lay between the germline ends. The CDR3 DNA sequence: TGCGCCAGCAGCCAAGTTTGGGTAGCGCGCTACGAGCAGTACTTC. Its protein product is CASSQVWVARYEQYF.

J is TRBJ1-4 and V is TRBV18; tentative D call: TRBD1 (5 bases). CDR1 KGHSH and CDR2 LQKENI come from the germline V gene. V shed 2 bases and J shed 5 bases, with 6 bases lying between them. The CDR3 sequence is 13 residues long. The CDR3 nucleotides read TGTGCCAGCTCACCAGGGGGGAATGAAAAACTGTTTTTT. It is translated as CASSPGGNEKLFF.

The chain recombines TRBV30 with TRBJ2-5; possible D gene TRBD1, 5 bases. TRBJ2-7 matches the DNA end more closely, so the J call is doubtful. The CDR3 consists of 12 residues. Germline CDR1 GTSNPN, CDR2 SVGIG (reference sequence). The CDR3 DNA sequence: TGTGCCTGGAATGGCAGGGTTAACGAGCAGTACTTC. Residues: CAWNGRVNEQYF.

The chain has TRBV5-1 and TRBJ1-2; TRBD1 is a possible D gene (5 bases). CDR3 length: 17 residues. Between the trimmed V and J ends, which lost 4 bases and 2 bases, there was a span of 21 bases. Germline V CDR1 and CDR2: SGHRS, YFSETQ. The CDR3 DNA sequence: TGCGCCAGCAGCCCCTACCGGGGGGACCATACGAACTATGGCTACACCTTC. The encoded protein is CASSPYRGDHTNYGYTF.

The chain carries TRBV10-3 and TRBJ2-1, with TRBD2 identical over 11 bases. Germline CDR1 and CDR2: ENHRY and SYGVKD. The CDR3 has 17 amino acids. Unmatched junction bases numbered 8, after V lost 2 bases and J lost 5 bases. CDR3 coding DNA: TGTGCCATCAGTGAGGGTTCCGGGACTAGCGGACACAATGAGCAGTTCTTC. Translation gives CAISEGSGTSGHNEQFF.

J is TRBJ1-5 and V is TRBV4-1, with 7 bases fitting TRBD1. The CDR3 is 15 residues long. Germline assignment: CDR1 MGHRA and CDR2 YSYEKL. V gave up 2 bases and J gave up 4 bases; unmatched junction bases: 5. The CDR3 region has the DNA TGCGCCAGCAGCCAACAGGGGGATTTGAATCAGCCCCAGCATTTT. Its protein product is CASSQQGDLNQPQHF.

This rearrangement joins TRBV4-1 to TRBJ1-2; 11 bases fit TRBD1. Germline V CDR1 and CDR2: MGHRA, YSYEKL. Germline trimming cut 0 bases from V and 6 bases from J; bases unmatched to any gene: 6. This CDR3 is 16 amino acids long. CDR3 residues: CASSQDRGQGVDGYTF. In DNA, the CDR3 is TGCGCCAGCAGCCAAGATAGGGGACAGGGGGTGGATGGCTACACCTTC.

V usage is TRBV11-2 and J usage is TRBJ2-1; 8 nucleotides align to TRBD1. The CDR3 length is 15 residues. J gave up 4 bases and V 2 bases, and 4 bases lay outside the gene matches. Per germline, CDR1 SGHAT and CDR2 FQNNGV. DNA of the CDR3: TGTGCCAGCAGCTTAAGGGGACAGGTGTACAATGAGCAGTTCTTC. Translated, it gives CASSLRGQVYNEQFF.

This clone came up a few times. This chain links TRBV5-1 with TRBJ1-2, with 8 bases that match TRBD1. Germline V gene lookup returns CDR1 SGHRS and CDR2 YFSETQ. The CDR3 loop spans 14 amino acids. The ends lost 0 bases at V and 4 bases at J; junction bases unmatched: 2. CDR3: CASSLGQGSYGYTF. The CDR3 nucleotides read TGCGCCAGCAGCTTGGGACAGGGGAGCTATGGCTACACCTTC.

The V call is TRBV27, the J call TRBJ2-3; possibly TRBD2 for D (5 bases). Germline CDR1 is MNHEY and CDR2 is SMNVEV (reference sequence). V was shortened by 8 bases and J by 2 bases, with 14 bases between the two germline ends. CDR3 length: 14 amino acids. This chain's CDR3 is CASGYGSYTDTQYF. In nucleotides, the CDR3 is TGTGCCAGCGGGTATGGGAGCTACACAGATACGCAGTATTTT.

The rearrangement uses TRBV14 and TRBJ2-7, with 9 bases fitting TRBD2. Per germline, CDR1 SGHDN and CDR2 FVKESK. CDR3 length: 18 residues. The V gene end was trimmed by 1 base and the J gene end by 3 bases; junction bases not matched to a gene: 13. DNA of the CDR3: TGTGCCAGCAGCCAAGGGTATGACGGGACTAGCCCCAACTACGAGCAGTACTTC. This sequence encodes CASSQGYDGTSPNYEQYF.